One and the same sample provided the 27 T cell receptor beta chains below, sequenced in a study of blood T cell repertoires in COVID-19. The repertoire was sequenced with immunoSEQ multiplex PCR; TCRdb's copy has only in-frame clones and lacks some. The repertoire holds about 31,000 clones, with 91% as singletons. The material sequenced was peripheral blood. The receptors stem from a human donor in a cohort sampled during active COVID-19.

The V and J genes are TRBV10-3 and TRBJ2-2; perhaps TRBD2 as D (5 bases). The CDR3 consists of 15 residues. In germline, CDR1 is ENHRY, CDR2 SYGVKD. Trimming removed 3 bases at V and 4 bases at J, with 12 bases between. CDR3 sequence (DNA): TGTGCCATCAGTGAAAGCGGCCCTCTCACCGGGGAGCTGTTTTTT. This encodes CAISESGPLTGELFF.

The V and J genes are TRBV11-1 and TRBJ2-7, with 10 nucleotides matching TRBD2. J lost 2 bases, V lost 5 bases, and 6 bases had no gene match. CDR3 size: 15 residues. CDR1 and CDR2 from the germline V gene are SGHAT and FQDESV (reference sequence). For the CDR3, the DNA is TGTGCCAGCAGCCCACCTAGCGGGAGAGCCTACGAGCAGTACGTC. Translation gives CASSPPSGRAYEQYV.

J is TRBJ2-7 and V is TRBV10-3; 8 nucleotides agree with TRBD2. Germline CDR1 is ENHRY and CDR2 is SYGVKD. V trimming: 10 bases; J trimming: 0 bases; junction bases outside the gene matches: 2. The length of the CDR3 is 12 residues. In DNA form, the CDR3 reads TGTGCCACGGGGGGGGGCTCCTACGAGCAGTACGTC. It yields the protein CATGGGSYEQYV.

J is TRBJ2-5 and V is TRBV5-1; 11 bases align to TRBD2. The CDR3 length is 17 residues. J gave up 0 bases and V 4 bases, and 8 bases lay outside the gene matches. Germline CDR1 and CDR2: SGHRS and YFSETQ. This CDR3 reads CASSPGLAEINQETQYF. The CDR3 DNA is TGCGCCAGCAGCCCGGGACTAGCGGAGATTAACCAAGAGACCCAGTACTTC.

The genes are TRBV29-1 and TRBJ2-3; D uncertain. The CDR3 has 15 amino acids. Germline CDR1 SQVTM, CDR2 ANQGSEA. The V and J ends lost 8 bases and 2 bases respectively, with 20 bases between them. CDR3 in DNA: TGCAGCAGCGTCGAGTTTGTTGTGGCCACAGATACGCAGTATTTT. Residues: CSSVEFVVATDTQYF.

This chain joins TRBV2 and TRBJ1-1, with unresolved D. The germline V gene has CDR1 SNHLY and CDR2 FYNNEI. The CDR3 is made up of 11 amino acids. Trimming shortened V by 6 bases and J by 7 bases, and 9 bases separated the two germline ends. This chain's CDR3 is CASRQSFEAFF. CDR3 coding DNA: TGTGCCAGCAGACAGAGCTTTGAAGCTTTCTTT.

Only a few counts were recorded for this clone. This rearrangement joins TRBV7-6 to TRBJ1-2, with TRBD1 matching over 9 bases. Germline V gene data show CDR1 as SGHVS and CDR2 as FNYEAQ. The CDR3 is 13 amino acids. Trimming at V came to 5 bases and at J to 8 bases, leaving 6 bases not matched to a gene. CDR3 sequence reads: CASSLPGQGGYTF. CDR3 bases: TGTGCCAGCAGCCTACCGGGACAGGGAGGCTACACCTTC. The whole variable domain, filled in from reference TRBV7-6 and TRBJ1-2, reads GAGVSQSPRYKVTKRGQDVALRCDPISGHVSLYWYRQALGQGPEFLTYFNYEAQQDKSGLPNDRFSAERPEGSISTLTIQRTEQRDSAMYRCASSLPGQGGYTFGSGTRLTVV.

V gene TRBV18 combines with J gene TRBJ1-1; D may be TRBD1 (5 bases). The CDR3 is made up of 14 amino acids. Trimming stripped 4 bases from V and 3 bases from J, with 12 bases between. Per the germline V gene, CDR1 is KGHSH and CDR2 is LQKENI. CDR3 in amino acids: CASSLVGGDTEAFF. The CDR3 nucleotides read TGTGCCAGCTCACTGGTGGGGGGGGACACTGAAGCTTTCTTT.

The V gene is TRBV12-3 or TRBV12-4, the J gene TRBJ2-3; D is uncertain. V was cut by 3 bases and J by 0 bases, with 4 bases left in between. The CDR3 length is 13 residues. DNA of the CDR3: TGTGCCAGCAGTTTCGGGAGCACAGATACGCAGTATTTT. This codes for CASSFGSTDTQYF.

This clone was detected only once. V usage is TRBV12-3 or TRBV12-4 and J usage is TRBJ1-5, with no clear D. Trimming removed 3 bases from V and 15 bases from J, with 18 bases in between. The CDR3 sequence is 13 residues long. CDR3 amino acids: CASSFNGLLVPHF. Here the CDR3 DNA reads TGTGCCAGCAGTTTTAACGGTCTTCTCGTCCCGCATTTT.

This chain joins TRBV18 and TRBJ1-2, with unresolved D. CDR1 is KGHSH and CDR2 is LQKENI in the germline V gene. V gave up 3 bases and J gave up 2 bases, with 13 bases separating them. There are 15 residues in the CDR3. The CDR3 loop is CASSPGEGLNYGYTF. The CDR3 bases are TGTGCCAGCTCACCGGGAGAGGGATTAAACTATGGCTACACCTTC. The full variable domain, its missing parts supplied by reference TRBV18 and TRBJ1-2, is NAGVMQNPRHLVRRRGQEARLRCSPMKGHSHVYWYRQLPEEGLKFMVYLQKENIIDESGMPKERFSAEFPKEGPSILRIQQVVRGDSAAYFCASSPGEGLNYGYTFGSGTRLTVV.

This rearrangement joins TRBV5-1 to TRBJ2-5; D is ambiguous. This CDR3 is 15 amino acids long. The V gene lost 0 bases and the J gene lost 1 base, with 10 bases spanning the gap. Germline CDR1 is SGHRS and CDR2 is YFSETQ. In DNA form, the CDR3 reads TGCGCCAGCAGCTTGGTAGAGGCGACCCAAGAGACCCAGTACTTC. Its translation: CASSLVEATQETQYF.

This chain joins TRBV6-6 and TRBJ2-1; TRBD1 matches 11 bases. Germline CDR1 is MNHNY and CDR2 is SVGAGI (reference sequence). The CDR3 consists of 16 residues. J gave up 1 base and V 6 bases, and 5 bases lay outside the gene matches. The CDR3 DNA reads TGTGCCAGCAGGGACGGGACAGGGGGTTCCTACAATGAGCAGTTCTTC. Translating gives CASRDGTGGSYNEQFF.

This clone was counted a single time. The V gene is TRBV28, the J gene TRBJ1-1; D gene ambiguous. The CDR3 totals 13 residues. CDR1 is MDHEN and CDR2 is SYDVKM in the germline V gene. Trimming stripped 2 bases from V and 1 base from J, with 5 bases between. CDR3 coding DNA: TGTGCCAGCAGTTTAAGAGGGAACACTGAAGCTTTCTTT. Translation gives CASSLRGNTEAFF.

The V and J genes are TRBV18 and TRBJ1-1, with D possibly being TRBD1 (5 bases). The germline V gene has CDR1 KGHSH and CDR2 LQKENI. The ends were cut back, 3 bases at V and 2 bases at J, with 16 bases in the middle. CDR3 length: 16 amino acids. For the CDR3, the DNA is TGTGCCAGCTCACCGGGACTTTTAATAACTAACACTGAAGCTTTCTTT. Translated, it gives CASSPGLLITNTEAFF.

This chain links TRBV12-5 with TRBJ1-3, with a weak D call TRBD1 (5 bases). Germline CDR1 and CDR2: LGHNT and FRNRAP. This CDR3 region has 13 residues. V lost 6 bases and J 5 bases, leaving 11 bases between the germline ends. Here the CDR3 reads CASGQDTRNTIYF. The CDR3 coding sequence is TGTGCTAGTGGCCAGGACACCCGAAACACCATATATTTT.

CDR3 DNA sequence: TGTGCCAGTAGGCAAGGGGGGGGGCATACTGAAGCTTTCTTT. It yields the protein CASRQGGGHTEAFF. This chain joins TRBV19 and TRBJ1-1; weak D call: TRBD1 (6 bases). The length of the CDR3 is 14 residues. V was shortened by 6 bases and J by 5 bases, with 16 bases between the two germline ends. Germline CDR1 reads LNHDA; CDR2 reads SQIVND (reference sequence). Together with reference TRBV19 and TRBJ1-1, the CDR3 gives the full variable domain: DGGITQSPKYLFRKEGQNVTLSCEQNLNHDAMYWYRQDPGQGLRLIYYSQIVNDFQKGDIAEGYSVSREKKESFPLTVTSAQKNPTAFYLCASRQGGGHTEAFFGQGTRLTVV.

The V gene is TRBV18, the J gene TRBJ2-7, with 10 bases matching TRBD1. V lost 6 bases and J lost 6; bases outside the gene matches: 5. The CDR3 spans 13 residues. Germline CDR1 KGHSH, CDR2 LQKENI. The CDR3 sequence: CASSPGQGFEQYV. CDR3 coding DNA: TGTGCCAGCTCCCCGGGACAGGGGTTCGAGCAGTACGTC.

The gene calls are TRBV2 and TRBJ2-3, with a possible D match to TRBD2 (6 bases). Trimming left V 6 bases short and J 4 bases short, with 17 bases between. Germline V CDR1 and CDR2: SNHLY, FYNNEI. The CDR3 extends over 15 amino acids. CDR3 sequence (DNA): TGTGCCAGCAGCGCCACGGGAGTGGGGGCAGATACGCAGTATTTT. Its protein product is CASSATGVGADTQYF.

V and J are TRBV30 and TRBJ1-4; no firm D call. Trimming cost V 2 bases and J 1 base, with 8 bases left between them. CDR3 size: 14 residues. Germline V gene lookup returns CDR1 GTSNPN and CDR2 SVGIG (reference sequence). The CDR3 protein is CAWSRTGTNEKLFF. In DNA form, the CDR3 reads TGTGCCTGGAGTAGAACGGGAACTAATGAAAAACTGTTTTTT.

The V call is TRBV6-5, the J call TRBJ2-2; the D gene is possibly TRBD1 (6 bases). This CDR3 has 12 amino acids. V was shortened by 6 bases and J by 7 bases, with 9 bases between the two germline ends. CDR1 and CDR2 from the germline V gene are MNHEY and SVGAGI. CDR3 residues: CASRGGNGELFF. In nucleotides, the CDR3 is TGTGCCAGCAGAGGGGGAAACGGGGAGCTGTTTTTT.

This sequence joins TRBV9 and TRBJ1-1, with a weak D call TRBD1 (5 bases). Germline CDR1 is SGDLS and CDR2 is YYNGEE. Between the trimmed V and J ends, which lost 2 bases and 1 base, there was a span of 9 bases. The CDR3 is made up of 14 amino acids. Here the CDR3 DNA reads TGTGCCAGCAGCGTTGAGGACACGAACACTGAAGCTTTCTTT. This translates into CASSVEDTNTEAFF.

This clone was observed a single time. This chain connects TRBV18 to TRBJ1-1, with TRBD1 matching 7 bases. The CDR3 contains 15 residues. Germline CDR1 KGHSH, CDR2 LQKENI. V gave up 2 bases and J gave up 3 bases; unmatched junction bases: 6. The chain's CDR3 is CASSPTGAYDTEAFF. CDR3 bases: TGTGCCAGCTCACCAACAGGGGCATATGACACTGAAGCTTTCTTT. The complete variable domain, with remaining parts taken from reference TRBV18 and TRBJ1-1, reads NAGVMQNPRHLVRRRGQEARLRCSPMKGHSHVYWYRQLPEEGLKFMVYLQKENIIDESGMPKERFSAEFPKEGPSILRIQQVVRGDSAAYFCASSPTGAYDTEAFFGQGTRLTVV.

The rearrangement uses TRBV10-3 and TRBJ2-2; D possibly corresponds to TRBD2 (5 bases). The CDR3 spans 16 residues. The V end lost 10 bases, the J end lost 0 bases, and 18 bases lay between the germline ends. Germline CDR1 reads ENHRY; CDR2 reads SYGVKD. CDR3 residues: CATRREGLSNTGELFF. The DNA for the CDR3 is TGTGCCACACGCCGTGAGGGCTTATCGAACACCGGGGAGCTGTTTTTT.

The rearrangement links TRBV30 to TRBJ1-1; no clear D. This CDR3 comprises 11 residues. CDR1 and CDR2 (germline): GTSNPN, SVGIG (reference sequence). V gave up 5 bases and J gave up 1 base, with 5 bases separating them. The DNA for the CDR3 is TGTGCCTGGCCCAAGAACACTGAAGCTTTCTTT. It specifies CAWPKNTEAFF.

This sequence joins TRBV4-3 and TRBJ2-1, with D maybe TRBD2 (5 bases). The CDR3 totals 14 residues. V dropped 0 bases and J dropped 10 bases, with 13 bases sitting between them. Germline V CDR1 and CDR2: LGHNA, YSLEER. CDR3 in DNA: TGCGCCAGCAGCCAAGAAGGGCGGGCGATAGAGCAGTTCTTC. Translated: CASSQEGRAIEQFF.

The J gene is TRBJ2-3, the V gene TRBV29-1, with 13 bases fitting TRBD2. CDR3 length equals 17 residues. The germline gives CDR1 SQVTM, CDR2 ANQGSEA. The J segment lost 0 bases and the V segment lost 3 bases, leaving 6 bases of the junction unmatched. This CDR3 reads CSVEGGLAGSSTDTQYF. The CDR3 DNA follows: TGCAGCGTTGAGGGGGGACTAGCGGGATCTAGCACAGATACGCAGTATTTT.